This T cell receptor beta chain was recovered during a study of blood T cell repertoires in COVID-19. In the study overall: Whether acute or convalescent, the COVID-19 samples came from the United States, Italy and Spain. In each case, the material was cDNA or gDNA derived from T cells, B-cell-depleted T cells, or PBMCs.

Per the study methods: Reference gene primer amplification gave estimated nucleated cell counts. Here immunoSEQ multiplex PCR was the method, and the copy in TCRdb shows in-frame clones only, minus some. V and J calls plus clone size are reproduced from that table; the DNA served to infer D and trimming. The sample yields 200,000 to 300,000 clones, 75% to 95% seen once. Seattle patients were enrolled while actively infected and followed longitudinally. Per the germline V gene, CDR1 is WSHSY and CDR2 is SAAADI. The CDR3 is 11 amino acids. V was cut by 9 bases and J by 7 bases, with 10 bases left in between.

This TCR derives from a young adult with COVID-19, enrolled during active disease. What was sequenced was peripheral blood. The chain uses TRBV10-2 and TRBJ2-1, with D possibly matching TRBD2 (5 bases). The CDR3 DNA reads as TGCGCCAGTCTGGGAGTTAATGAGCAGTTCTTC. It yields the protein CASLGVNEQFF.